These 13 T cell receptor beta chains were all obtained from the same sample, sequenced in a study of shared clonotypes between healthy human individuals. Produced via immunoSEQ multiplex PCR; TCRdb's table is partial and in-frame only. This sample yields millions of clones, of which roughly 94% are seen a single time; 0.13% belongs to the top ten. The sequenced sample consisted of naive CD4+ T cells sorted from blood. Subset of the sample: CD45RA+ positively selected. Every receptor here comes from a man younger than 35 in good health.

The chain links TRBV10-3 to TRBJ2-3; TRBD2 matches at 8 bases. The CDR3 is 12 amino acids. V lost 11 bases to trimming and J lost 6 bases; unmatched junction nucleotides: 7. Germline CDR1 is ENHRY and CDR2 is SYGVKD. The DNA for the CDR3 is TGTGCCGCTGGCGGGGGGACGGATACGCAGTATTTT. Its protein is CAAGGGTDTQYF.

The gene calls are TRBV5-4 and TRBJ2-7, with TRBD2 identical over 11 bases. Germline lookup yields CDR1 SGHNT and CDR2 YYREEE (reference sequence). The CDR3 has 15 amino acids. Trimming cost V 3 bases and J 2 bases; bases outside gene matches: 4. The CDR3 spells CASSYGTSGTYEQYF. In DNA form, the CDR3 reads TGTGCCAGCAGCTACGGGACTAGCGGTACCTACGAGCAGTACTTC.

The rearrangement joins TRBV5-1 to TRBJ2-3; D unresolved. V gave up 2 bases and J gave up 2 bases, with 9 bases separating them. The CDR3 is 14 amino acids. Per germline, CDR1 SGHRS and CDR2 YFSETQ. CDR3 residues: CASSFNKYTDTQYF. The CDR3 region has the DNA TGCGCCAGCAGCTTCAACAAGTACACAGATACGCAGTATTTT.

This chain joins TRBV7-3 and TRBJ2-5; TRBD2 aligns across 10 bases. This CDR3 is built from 15 residues. Germline-derived CDR1 and CDR2 are SGHTA and FQGTGA. With V trimmed by 4 bases and J by 5 bases, 7 bases remained unmatched. CDR3 sequence reads: CASSSQRGGRETQYF. The CDR3 region has the DNA TGTGCCAGCAGCTCCCAGCGGGGGGGCCGTGAGACCCAGTACTTC.

The V call is TRBV2, the J call TRBJ2-1; the match to TRBD1 covers 8 bases. Germline V gene sequence: CDR1 SNHLY, CDR2 FYNNEI. The CDR3 loop spans 15 amino acids. V was clipped by 7 bases and J by 4 bases; unmatched bases: 9. CDR3: CASIITGQGYNEQFF. CDR3 DNA sequence: TGTGCCAGCATAATTACTGGACAGGGATACAATGAGCAGTTCTTC.

The chain links TRBV2 to TRBJ2-7; D perhaps matches TRBD1 (6 bases). V was pared by 6 bases and J by 0 bases, with 15 bases between. The CDR3 is 15 amino acids. In germline, CDR1 is SNHLY, CDR2 FYNNEI. CDR3 residues: CASSPLQGHSYEQYF. CDR3 in DNA: TGTGCCAGCAGCCCTTTGCAGGGACACTCCTACGAGCAGTACTTC.

Details on this clone: At the DNA level, this CDR3 is encoded by other sequences in the same sample as well. This chain connects TRBV6-5 to TRBJ2-1, with D perhaps TRBD1 (6 bases). This CDR3 is 14 amino acids long. From germline, CDR1 is MNHEY and CDR2 SVGAGI. Trimming left V 0 bases short and J 3 bases short, with 6 bases between. CDR3 region: CASSYSTGYNEQFF. The CDR3 DNA follows: TGTGCCAGCAGTTACTCGACAGGCTACAATGAGCAGTTCTTC.

The V call is TRBV19, the J call TRBJ2-7; D is perhaps TRBD1 or TRBD2 (6 bases each). V lost 3 bases and J lost 3, with 21 bases in between. The CDR3 is 17 residues long. Germline CDR1 is LNHDA and CDR2 is SQIVND (reference sequence). The CDR3 loop reads CASSIAMSRTAGYEQYF. In DNA form, the CDR3 reads TGTGCCAGTAGTATTGCAATGAGTCGGACAGCGGGCTACGAGCAGTACTTC.

The J gene is TRBJ2-7, the V gene TRBV25-1, with 7 bases that match TRBD1. V lost 7 bases to trimming and J lost 0 bases; unmatched junction nucleotides: 3. There are 13 residues in the CDR3. CDR1 MGHDK and CDR2 SYGVNS come from the germline V gene. The chain's CDR3 is CASKRTGSYEQYF. In DNA, the CDR3 is TGTGCCAGCAAAAGGACAGGCTCCTACGAGCAGTACTTC.

This clone appeared a single time. The chain recombines TRBV7-8 with TRBJ2-7, with 11 nucleotides matching TRBD2. The CDR3 has 16 residues. Germline CDR1 reads SGHVS; CDR2 reads FQNEAQ. V dropped 3 bases and J dropped 2; count of bases not matched to a gene: 6. CDR3 residues: CASSLEGLAATYEQYF. CDR3 DNA: TGTGCCAGCAGCTTGGAGGGACTAGCGGCAACCTACGAGCAGTACTTC. Looking up the rest from reference TRBV7-8 and TRBJ2-7 gives the full variable domain: GAGVSQSPRYKVAKRGQDVALRCDPISGHVSLFWYQQALGQGPEFLTYFQNEAQLDKSGLPSDRFFAERPEGSVSTLKIQRTQQEDSAVYLCASSLEGLAATYEQYFGPGTRLTVT.

J is TRBJ2-3 and V is TRBV6-5, with 9 nucleotides matching TRBD2. V was clipped by 6 bases and J by 1 base; unmatched bases: 5. The germline V gene encodes CDR1 MNHEY and CDR2 SVGAGI. CDR3 length: 15 residues. CDR3 loop: CASSLAGTRTDTQYF. The CDR3 DNA reads TGTGCCAGCAGCCTAGCGGGGACTCGCACAGATACGCAGTATTTT.

This clone was detected only once. Within the sample, other DNA sequences also encode this same CDR3. This rearrangement joins TRBV6-5 to TRBJ1-1; possible D gene TRBD1, 5 bases. Trimming shortened V by 0 bases and J by 0 bases, and 8 bases separated the two germline ends. The CDR3 runs to 15 residues. Germline V CDR1 and CDR2: MNHEY, SVGAGI. The CDR3 spells CASSYSRDLNTEAFF. DNA of the CDR3: TGTGCCAGCAGTTACTCGAGGGACCTGAACACTGAAGCTTTCTTT.

The chain is built from TRBV9 and TRBJ1-1; D is ambiguous. CDR1 is SGDLS, CDR2 YYNGEE, per germline. The V end lost 1 base, the J end lost 4 bases, and 8 bases lay between the germline ends. This CDR3 comprises 13 residues. DNA of the CDR3: TGTGCCAGCAGCGTACAGCGGGGCACTGAAGCTTTCTTT. It specifies CASSVQRGTEAFF.